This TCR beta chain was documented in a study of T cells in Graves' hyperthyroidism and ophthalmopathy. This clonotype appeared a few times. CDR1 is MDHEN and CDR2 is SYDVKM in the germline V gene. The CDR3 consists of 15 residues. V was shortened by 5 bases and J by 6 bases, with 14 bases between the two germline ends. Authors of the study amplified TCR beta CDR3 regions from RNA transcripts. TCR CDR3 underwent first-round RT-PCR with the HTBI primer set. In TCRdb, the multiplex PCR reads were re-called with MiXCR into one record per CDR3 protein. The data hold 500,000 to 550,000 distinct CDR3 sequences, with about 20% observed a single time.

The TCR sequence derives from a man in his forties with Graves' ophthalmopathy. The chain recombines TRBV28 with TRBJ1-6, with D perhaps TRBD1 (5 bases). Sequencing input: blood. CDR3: CASSGPGTVNSPLHF. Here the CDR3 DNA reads TGTGCCAGCAGTGGACCCGGGACGGTTAATTCACCCCTCCACTTT.